This section outlines one T cell receptor (beta chain) sequence together with its context. The data were produced by immunoSEQ multiplex PCR, yet TCRdb's version contains in-frame clones alone and is incomplete. Of 190,000 or so clones listed, 94% are singletons. The record originates from a study of blood T cell repertoires in COVID-19. About the research overall: Acute and convalescent COVID-19 samples came from the United States, Italy and Spain.

Sequencing input: peripheral blood. This receptor was obtained from a man aged 30-40 years with COVID-19, enrolled during active disease.

Here the CDR3 reads CASRFRYGYTF. CDR3 DNA sequence: TGTGCCAGTAGGTTTCGCTATGGCTACACCTTC. The chain couples TRBV19 to TRBJ1-2; D not certain. This CDR3 is built from 11 residues. Trimming took off 6 bases at V and 4 bases at J, with 6 bases between the two ends. Germline CDR1 is LNHDA and CDR2 is SQIVND (reference sequence).